Listed below are T cell receptor beta chains from one sample, sequenced in a study of regulatory T cells in long-lasting Graves disease. TCRdb reprocessed the multiplex PCR reads via MiXCR and lists one record per CDR3 protein. Of 400,000 to 500,000 distinct CDR3 sequences in the sample, around a fifth are singletons; the top ten hold approximately 6.4%. The source material was peripheral blood mononuclear cells (PBMCs), sampled when the disease was refractory, from a patient treated with antithyroid drugs. These receptors were collected from a female donor with Graves disease. Each CDR3 is given with its conserved first and last residue. D genes are given only for firm matches. Expanded clones get a size class; other rows say once, few or many, or leave the size out.

J	size	D	V	DNA	CDR3
TRBJ2-7	.	TRBD2	TRBV4-1	TGCGCCAGCAGCCAAGTGCGGGGGTCGAGCTCCTACGAGCAGTACTTC	CASSQVRGSSSYEQYF
TRBJ1-5	many	.	TRBV20-1	TGCAGTGCTAGAGCCAGCGGCAATCAGCCCCAGCATTTT	CSARASGNQPQHF
TRBJ1-5	many	.	TRBV6-1	TGTGCCAGCAGTGTCTCTTCCGACCAGCCCCAGCATTTT	CASSVSSDQPQHF
TRBJ2-5	many	TRBD2	TRBV7-2	TGTGCCAGCAGCTCCTCGGCAGCGGGGCAAGAGACCCAGTACTTC	CASSSSAAGQETQYF
TRBJ1-4	.	.	TRBV18	TGTGCCAGCTCACCACAATCTGGAGACGCAACTAATGAAAAACTGTTTTTT	CASSPQSGDATNEKLFF
TRBJ2-7	.	.	TRBV11-2	TGTGCCAGCAGCTTCTCGACAATGGGGATGGGGGAGCAGTACTTC	CASSFSTMGMGEQYF
TRBJ1-5	many	TRBD1	TRBV20-1	TGCAGTGCTAGAGCTCCCGGGACAGCCTTTAGCAATCAGCCCCAGCATTTT	CSARAPGTAFSNQPQHF
TRBJ2-3	many	.	TRBV2	TGTGCCAGCAGTGAAGGGCTAGCAAGCACAGATACGCAGTATTTT	CASSEGLASTDTQYF
TRBJ1-1	many	.	TRBV29-1	TGCAGCGTTGATGTACAGCTTGAAGCTTTCTTT	CSVDVQLEAFF
TRBJ2-2	.	TRBD2	TRBV9	TGTGCCAGCAGCACGCGGGGGGCGGGTACCGGGGAGCTGTTTTTT	CASSTRGAGTGELFF
TRBJ1-1	few	TRBD1	TRBV11-2	TGTGCCAGCAGTCGGCAGGGGGGGAACACTGAAGCTTTCTTT	CASSRQGGNTEAFF
TRBJ2-5	few	.	TRBV20-1	TGCAGTGCTAGAGATCTTAGCGGACAGCTTCAAGAGACCCAGTACTTC	CSARDLSGQLQETQYF
TRBJ2-5	many	.	TRBV10-3	TGTGCCATCAGTGCAAAACAAGGGCCACAAGAGACCCAGTACTTC	CAISAKQGPQETQYF
TRBJ1-3	many	.	TRBV28	TGTGCCAGCAGTCCCGCCGGGACTGGAAACACCATATATTTT	CASSPAGTGNTIYF
TRBJ1-1	.	.	TRBV30	TGTGCCTACGTATTGGGGCTTGGGACTGAAGCTTTCTTT	CAYVLGLGTEAFF
TRBJ2-7	few	.	TRBV10-3	TGTGCCATCAGTGAGGTGGGGGAGAACGAGCAGTACTTC	CAISEVGENEQYF
TRBJ2-1	.	.	TRBV2	TGTGCCAGCAGTGAATGGCCCGGGACTTACAATGAGCAGTTCTTC	CASSEWPGTYNEQFF
TRBJ2-3	.	.	TRBV29-1	TGCAGCGTTGATGGGGACGCCAGCACAGATACGCAGTATTTT	CSVDGDASTDTQYF
TRBJ1-2	.	TRBD1	TRBV13	TGTGCCAGCAGCTCTGGGGACAGACCTGCCTATGGCTACACCTTC	CASSSGDRPAYGYTF
TRBJ1-1	few	.	TRBV6-1	TGTGCCAGCAGCTTCCGGAATAGGGTACCCACTGAAGCTTTCTTT	CASSFRNRVPTEAFF
TRBJ2-7	.	.	TRBV3-1	TGTGCCAGCAGCCCCGACCTGTTGAGTGGGGGGTTAACCTACGAGCAGTACTTC	CASSPDLLSGGLTYEQYF
TRBJ2-5	many	.	TRBV29-1	TGCAGCGTGTCGGGACCGATCCAAGAGACCCAGTACTTC	CSVSGPIQETQYF
TRBJ1-1	many	.	TRBV12-3/TRBV12-4	TGTGCCAGCAGTTCCACGGGACTAATGAACACTGAAGCTTTCTTT	CASSSTGLMNTEAFF
TRBJ2-2	many	.	TRBV28	TGTGCCAGCAGTTTCCAATTCGGACAGACCGGGGAGCTGTTTTTT	CASSFQFGQTGELFF
TRBJ1-5	many	TRBD1	TRBV6-1	TGTGCCAGCAGTGAACGGGACAGCAGCAATCAGCCCCAGCATTTT	CASSERDSSNQPQHF
TRBJ1-3	many	.	TRBV5-1	TGCGCCAGCAGCTTGGCGTCCGGGAACACCATATATTTT	CASSLASGNTIYF
TRBJ2-4	many	TRBD1	TRBV28	TGTGCCAGCAGTGGAACCAACCCCGCGACAGGGATTGGCATTCAGTACTTC	CASSGTNPATGIGIQYF
TRBJ2-2	once	.	TRBV29-1	TGCAGCGTTGAATCCAGCGGAGACACCGGGGAGCTGTTTTTT	CSVESSGDTGELFF
TRBJ1-1	.	TRBD1	TRBV6-1	TGTGCCAGCAGTGAATTAGTTGGACAGGAATTAGGCACTGAAGCTTTCTTT	CASSELVGQELGTEAFF
TRBJ1-3	.	TRBD1	TRBV13	TGTGCCAGCAGCTTGCCGGGACAGGGCGGAAACACCATATATTTT	CASSLPGQGGNTIYF
TRBJ1-6	many	.	TRBV28	TGTGCCAGCAGTTTATACAGCGACTATAATTCACCCCTCCACTTT	CASSLYSDYNSPLHF
TRBJ2-5	many	TRBD2	TRBV7-9	TGTGCCAGCTTATCTACCCCCGACAGCGGGGGCGCGGAGACCCAGTACTTC	CASLSTPDSGGAETQYF
TRBJ2-7	.	.	TRBV15	TGTGCCACCAGCGCGGAGTACTACGAGCAGTACTTC	CATSAEYYEQYF
TRBJ1-5	.	.	TRBV7-9	TGTGCCAGCAGCTTAGTGGGCGGGGAGGTCCAGAATTTT	CASSLVGGEVQNF
TRBJ2-4	.	.	TRBV12-3/TRBV12-4	TGTGCCAGCAGACCTAGATCGAAAAACATTCAGTACTTC	CASRPRSKNIQYF
TRBJ2-1	.	.	TRBV28	TGTGCCAGCAGCGACCGGGACCGCAACTGGAGCGGATATGAGCAGTTCTTC	CASSDRDRNWSGYEQFF
TRBJ1-2	many	TRBD1	TRBV30	TGTGCCTGGAGACATTGGACAGGGCCTTATGGCTACACCTTC	CAWRHWTGPYGYTF
TRBJ2-3	many	.	TRBV7-2	TGTGCCAGCAGCTTTAGGGATACGCAGTATTTT	CASSFRDTQYF
TRBJ2-2	.	.	TRBV9	TGTGCCAGCAGCCATGACCGGGGTCTGAACACCGGGGAGCTGTTTTTT	CASSHDRGLNTGELFF
TRBJ1-1	many	.	TRBV5-1	TGCGCCAGCAGCTTTGAGGCCCCCACTGAAGCTTTCTTT	CASSFEAPTEAFF
TRBJ2-7	many	.	TRBV29-1	TGCAGCGTTGCAGGGCACAGCTCCTACGAGCAGTACTTC	CSVAGHSSYEQYF